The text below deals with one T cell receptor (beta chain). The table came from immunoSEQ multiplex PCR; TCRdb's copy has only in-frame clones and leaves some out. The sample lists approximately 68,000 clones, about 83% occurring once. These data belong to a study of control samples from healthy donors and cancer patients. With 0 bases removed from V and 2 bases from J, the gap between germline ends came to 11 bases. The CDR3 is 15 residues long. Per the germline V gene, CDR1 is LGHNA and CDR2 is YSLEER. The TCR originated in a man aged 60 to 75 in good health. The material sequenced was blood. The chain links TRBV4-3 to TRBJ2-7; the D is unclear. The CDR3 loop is CASSQDATRTYEQYF. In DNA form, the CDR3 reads TGCGCCAGCAGCCAAGATGCAACCAGGACCTACGAGCAGTACTTC.